Sequencing of this T cell receptor beta chain was carried out in a study of blood T cell repertoires in COVID-19. Overall study: In each case, the material was cDNA or gDNA derived from T cells, B-cell-depleted T cells, or PBMCs.

Generated by immunoSEQ multiplex PCR, the TCRdb table keeps only in-frame clones and is missing some. The sample contains fewer than 400,000 clones, around 85% of which appear only once. The recovered donors of Cohort 3 showed two negative PCRs, clearance, or symptom resolution. This sequence originates from a man between 25 and 39 years old who had recovered from COVID-19. Sequencing input: PBMCs or T cells enriched from blood (not recorded which).

In nucleotides, the CDR3 is TGTGCCTGGAGTGGGGAGGGGGGCCTGAGCGGGGAGCTGTTTTTT. Residues: CAWSGEGGLSGELFF. This chain joins TRBV30 and TRBJ2-2, with D possibly TRBD2 on 7 matching bases. CDR1 is GTSNPN, CDR2 SVGIG, per germline (reference sequence). The CDR3 extends over 15 amino acids. V dropped 1 base and J dropped 7 bases, with 16 bases sitting between them.